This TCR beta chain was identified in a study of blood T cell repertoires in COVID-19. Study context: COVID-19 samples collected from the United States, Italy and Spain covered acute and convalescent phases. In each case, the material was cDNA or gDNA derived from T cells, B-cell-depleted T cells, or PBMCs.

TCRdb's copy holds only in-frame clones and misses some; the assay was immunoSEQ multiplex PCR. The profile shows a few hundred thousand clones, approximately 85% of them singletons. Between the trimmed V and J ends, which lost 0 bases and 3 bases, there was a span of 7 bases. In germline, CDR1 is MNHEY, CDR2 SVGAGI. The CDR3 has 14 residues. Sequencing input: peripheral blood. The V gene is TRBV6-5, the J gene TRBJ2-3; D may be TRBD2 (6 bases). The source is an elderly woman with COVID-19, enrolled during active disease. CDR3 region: CASSYSEGTDTQYF. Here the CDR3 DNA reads TGTGCCAGCAGTTACTCGGAGGGGACAGATACGCAGTATTTT.